This TCR beta chain was identified during a study of blood T cell repertoires in COVID-19. This clone was recorded a few times. Germline loops: CDR1 MNHEY, CDR2 SMNVEV (reference sequence). V was cut by 2 bases and J by 2 bases, with 10 bases left in between. The CDR3 length is 14 residues. Clones were sequenced by immunoSEQ multiplex PCR, and TCRdb holds only the in-frame ones, with some missing. The table records 130,000 to 150,000 clones, around 87% of them present only once. What was sequenced was PBMCs or T cells enriched from blood (not recorded which). The chain combines TRBV27 with TRBJ2-7; TRBD1 is a possible D gene (6 bases). The clonotype was recovered from a man aged 60 to 75 who had recovered from COVID-19. The DNA of the CDR3 is TGTGCCAGCAGTTTAGCACAGGGAACCTACGAGCAGTACTTC. It is translated as CASSLAQGTYEQYF.